This TCR beta chain appears in the sequencing data of a study of cytomegalovirus exposure and HLA in healthy donors. Findings and limits, study-wide: CMV serostatus was the only recorded immune exposure for donors. The authors enumerated around 150 TCR beta chains as linked to cytomegalovirus.

PCR primers comprised 60 Vbeta and 13 Jbeta primers. Generated by immunoSEQ multiplex PCR, the TCRdb table keeps only in-frame clones and is missing some. Among roughly 100,000 clones, approximately 79% were seen once, and the ten largest hold 5.8%. From germline, CDR1 is KGHSH and CDR2 LQKENI. The V and J ends lost 3 bases and 2 bases respectively, with 7 bases between them. CDR3 length: 13 amino acids. Note on this clone: Antigen specificity is unknown.

Healthy bone marrow donors supplied every sample. Despite likely unrecorded immune exposures, the donors were nominally healthy at the time of sampling. The sample comprised PBMCs. The chain combines TRBV18 with TRBJ1-2; D might be TRBD1 (5 bases). The clonotype originates from a man in his sixties in good health and CMV-seropositive. The CDR3 bases are TGTGCCAGCTCACCTGACAGAAACTATGGCTACACCTTC. It codes for CASSPDRNYGYTF.